A single TCR beta chain is shown here with its context. The antigen is undetermined. Separation of CD4+ and CD8+ cells was performed by positive magnetic bead selection, and purity was verified by flow cytometry. The data were produced by immunoSEQ multiplex PCR, yet TCRdb's version contains in-frame clones alone and is incomplete. In the table there are about 30,000 clones, 75% to 90% of which are singletons. The CDR3 covers 17 residues. J gave up 3 bases and V 1 base, and 6 bases lay outside the gene matches. Germline V CDR1 and CDR2: MGHRA, YSYEKL. This entry is derived from a study of somatic mutations in cytotoxic T cells in rheumatoid arthritis. Study information: Patients had less than 35 ml EDTA blood drawn right after diagnosis, before any treatment. Overall study findings and caveats: Exceedance of 20% of CD8+ cells by the largest CD8+ clone occurred in 8 of 65 patients.

The sequence was collected from an adult with rheumatoid arthritis. This rearrangement joins TRBV4-1 to TRBJ2-2; the match to TRBD1 covers 9 bases. The specimen was CD8+ T cells sorted from blood. CDR3 loop: CASSQAGTGRYTGELFF. CDR3 in DNA: TGCGCCAGCAGCCAAGCCGGGACAGGGAGGTACACCGGGGAGCTGTTTTTT.